A selection of T cell receptor beta chains follows, all from one sample in a study of brain metastases from non-small cell lung cancer. TCRdb keeps only in-frame clones here, not all; method: immunoSEQ multiplex PCR. The sample contains 1,500 to 2,000 clones, approximately 95% of which appear only once. Sequencing was carried out using tissue from a brain metastasis. All receptors come from a donor at least 40 years old with non-small cell lung cancer. Both conserved end residues are part of each CDR3. The order of the fields is D gene, clone size, V gene, J gene, CDR3 DNA, CDR3 protein. A D gene is named only where the DNA matches it firmly. Only part of the rows carry a size: once, few, many, or a class if the clone is expanded.

D: NA
size: NA
V: TRBV5-1
J: TRBJ2-1
DNA: TGCGCCAGCAGCTCCGACCGACCCAGCTCCTACAATGAGCAGTTCTTC
CDR3: CASSSDRPSSYNEQFF

D: NA
size: NA
V: TRBV28
J: TRBJ1-4
DNA: TGTGCCAGCAGCCGGGACCGGGACGGGGATACCAATGAAAAACTGTTTTTT
CDR3: CASSRDRDGDTNEKLFF

D: NA
size: NA
V: TRBV27
J: TRBJ1-2
DNA: TGTGCCAGCAGTTTCAGGGAGGGCTATGGCTACACCTTC
CDR3: CASSFREGYGYTF

D: NA
size: NA
V: TRBV2
J: TRBJ2-2
DNA: TGTGCCAGCACTAGCCAAAACACCGGGGAGCTGTTTTTT
CDR3: CASTSQNTGELFF

D: NA
size: NA
V: TRBV28
J: TRBJ1-1
DNA: TGTGCCAGCAGTTTTTACGGTAACACTGAAGCTTTCTTT
CDR3: CASSFYGNTEAFF

D: TRBD2
size: NA
V: TRBV2
J: TRBJ2-5
DNA: TGTGCCAGCAGTGCACCTCCCGGGACTAGCGGGCGGGAGACCCAGTACTTC
CDR3: CASSAPPGTSGRETQYF

D: NA
size: NA
V: TRBV7-6
J: TRBJ2-7
DNA: TGTGCCAGCAGCTCGAGTTCCGTGGAGGGGACCGAGCAGTACTTC
CDR3: CASSSSSVEGTEQYF

D: NA
size: NA
V: TRBV27
J: TRBJ1-2
DNA: TGTGCCAGCAGCAACATGTGGGGGGGGCAGACGGTCTATGGCTACACCTTC
CDR3: CASSNMWGGQTVYGYTF

D: NA
size: NA
V: TRBV6-6
J: TRBJ2-6
DNA: TGTGCCAGCAGTCCCCTTGCAGGTGGGAACAAGTCGGGCCAACGTCCTGACTTC
CDR3: CASSPLAGGNKSGQRPDF

D: NA
size: once
V: TRBV30
J: TRBJ1-4
DNA: TGTGCCTGGGGGGTCGCCACAACTAATGAAAAATTGTTTTTT
CDR3: CAWGVATTNEKLFF

D: TRBD2
size: NA
V: TRBV27
J: TRBJ2-3
DNA: TGTGCCAGCAGTTTATGGGGACTAGCGGATACGCAGTATTTT
CDR3: CASSLWGLADTQYF

D: NA
size: NA
V: TRBV7-2
J: TRBJ1-2
DNA: TGTGCCAGCAGCTTAGGTACAGGCTATGGCTACACCTTC
CDR3: CASSLGTGYGYTF

D: TRBD2
size: few
V: TRBV2
J: TRBJ2-3
DNA: TGTGCCAGCAGTGGGGTAGCGGGGGGAGATACGCAGTATTTT
CDR3: CASSGVAGGDTQYF

D: NA
size: NA
V: TRBV28
J: TRBJ1-1
DNA: TGTGCCAGCAGTCTGGCGAGGTTTGAAGCTTTCTTT
CDR3: CASSLARFEAFF

D: TRBD2
size: NA
V: TRBV30
J: TRBJ2-1
DNA: TGTGCCTGGAAATCACTAGCGGGGGGGTACAATGAGCAGTTCTTC
CDR3: CAWKSLAGGYNEQFF

D: NA
size: NA
V: TRBV7-2
J: TRBJ1-1
DNA: TGTGCCAGCAGCTTTTTTGGGAACACTGAAGCTTTCTTT
CDR3: CASSFFGNTEAFF

D: TRBD1
size: NA
V: TRBV4-3
J: TRBJ2-3
DNA: TGCGCCAGCAGCCAGGGACAGGAGTACACAGATACGCAGTATTTT
CDR3: CASSQGQEYTDTQYF

D: TRBD1
size: NA
V: TRBV30
J: TRBJ2-7
DNA: TGTGCCTGGGCGAGACAGGGGATCTACGAGCAGTACTTC
CDR3: CAWARQGIYEQYF

D: NA
size: NA
V: TRBV5-1
J: TRBJ1-3
DNA: TGCGCCAGCAGCTTGGGGGACTCTGGAAACACCATATATTTT
CDR3: CASSLGDSGNTIYF

D: NA
size: once
V: TRBV7-9
J: TRBJ2-1
DNA: TGTGCCAGCAGCTATTCCTACAATGAGCAGTTCTTC
CDR3: CASSYSYNEQFF

D: TRBD1
size: NA
V: TRBV28
J: TRBJ1-3
DNA: TGTGCCAGCAGTCGTCCATACGGACAGGGTACTGGAAACACCATATATTTT
CDR3: CASSRPYGQGTGNTIYF

D: NA
size: NA
V: TRBV5-1
J: TRBJ2-2
DNA: TGCGCCAGCACCTTGCCCTCGAACACCGGGGAGCTGTTTTTT
CDR3: CASTLPSNTGELFF

D: NA
size: NA
V: TRBV4-3
J: TRBJ2-1
DNA: TGCGCCAGCAGCCAAGATCGGGGCCCCTTAAATGAGCAGTTCTTC
CDR3: CASSQDRGPLNEQFF

D: TRBD1
size: NA
V: TRBV7-2
J: TRBJ2-2
DNA: TGTGCCAGCAGTCCCCGACAGGGGCTTCTGACCGGGGAGCTGTTTTTT
CDR3: CASSPRQGLLTGELFF

D: NA
size: NA
V: TRBV19
J: TRBJ2-3
DNA: TGTGCCAGTAGTATAGCCGCCCAGGCCCTGGGCCGACTGTTGGATACGCAGTATTTT
CDR3: CASSIAAQALGRLLDTQYF

D: NA
size: NA
V: TRBV28
J: TRBJ1-5
DNA: TGTGCCAGCAGTTGGGGGGGACCACATAGCAATCAGCCCCAGCATTTT
CDR3: CASSWGGPHSNQPQHF

D: NA
size: NA
V: TRBV2
J: TRBJ2-5
DNA: TGTGCCAGCAGTCTCCACCCTCTTGTGGGGGGACAAGAGACCCAGTACTTC
CDR3: CASSLHPLVGGQETQYF

D: NA
size: NA
V: TRBV2
J: TRBJ1-3
DNA: TGTGCCAGCAGTGAGTCCGCGCTCGGAAACACCATATATTTT
CDR3: CASSESALGNTIYF

D: TRBD1
size: NA
V: TRBV23-1
J: TRBJ1-1
DNA: TGCGCCAGCAGTCAACTGCCGGGACAGAAGCACACTGAAGCTTTCTTT
CDR3: CASSQLPGQKHTEAFF

D: NA
size: NA
V: TRBV10-1
J: TRBJ2-7
DNA: TGCGCCAGCAGTGAGACTTCCGAGACAGATATATCCTACGAGCAGTACTTC
CDR3: CASSETSETDISYEQYF

D: NA
size: NA
V: TRBV9
J: TRBJ1-1
DNA: TGTGCCAGCAGCGTAGAAGGGGCCACTGAAGCTTTCTTT
CDR3: CASSVEGATEAFF

D: NA
size: NA
V: TRBV11-3
J: TRBJ2-2
DNA: TGTGCCAGCAGCCTACGGGATCCCGGGGAGCTGTTTTTT
CDR3: CASSLRDPGELFF

D: NA
size: NA
V: TRBV19
J: TRBJ2-5
DNA: TGTGCCAGTAGTATCGCGCCCTCATCGGAGACCCAGTACTTC
CDR3: CASSIAPSSETQYF

D: TRBD2
size: NA
V: TRBV7-8
J: TRBJ2-5
DNA: TGTGCCAGCAGCGTACTAGCGGGGGGGCCTAGGGAGACCCAGTACTTC
CDR3: CASSVLAGGPRETQYF

D: TRBD1
size: NA
V: TRBV3-1/TRBV3-2
J: TRBJ2-5
DNA: TGTGCCAGCAGCCAAGGCGTACCGGGACAGGGGTTCGAGAAGACTCAGTACTTC
CDR3: CASSQGVPGQGFEKTQYF

D: TRBD1
size: NA
V: TRBV19
J: TRBJ2-5
DNA: TGTGCCAGTAGTAGGATCCCGGGACAGCAAGAGACCCAGTACTTC
CDR3: CASSRIPGQQETQYF

D: TRBD2
size: NA
V: TRBV10-3
J: TRBJ2-3
DNA: TGTGCCATCAGGCCGGACGGGGGGACGCAGTATTTT
CDR3: CAIRPDGGTQYF

D: TRBD1
size: NA
V: TRBV6-2/TRBV6-3
J: TRBJ1-5
DNA: TGTGCCAGCAGCCTCCTTCACAGGGGAGGTCAGCCCCAGCATTTT
CDR3: CASSLLHRGGQPQHF

D: NA
size: NA
V: TRBV28
J: TRBJ1-6
DNA: TGTGCCAGCAGGTACAGGGAAAACTCCTATAATTCACCCCTCCACTTT
CDR3: CASRYRENSYNSPLHF

D: NA
size: NA
V: TRBV11-2
J: TRBJ1-4
DNA: TGTGCCAGCAGTGCCGGCGGGCACCTAGTCCCCAGATTTAATGAAAAACTGTTTTTT
CDR3: CASSAGGHLVPRFNEKLFF

D: NA
size: once
V: TRBV10-3
J: TRBJ2-1
DNA: TGTGCCATCACCCAGTCCCGGGCAGGGTCCCGCAATGAGCAGTTCTTC
CDR3: CAITQSRAGSRNEQFF

D: NA
size: NA
V: TRBV18
J: TRBJ1-3
DNA: TGTGCCAGCTCCCCAACTACCGACAGACACTCTGGAAACACCATATATTTT
CDR3: CASSPTTDRHSGNTIYF

D: NA
size: NA
V: TRBV4-3
J: TRBJ2-2
DNA: TGCGCCAGCAGCCAAGGGGAGGTCCGGGAGCTGTTTTTT
CDR3: CASSQGEVRELFF

D: NA
size: NA
V: TRBV7-2
J: TRBJ1-1
DNA: TGTGCCAGCAGCTTATCGGGGATGAACACTGAAGCTTTCTTT
CDR3: CASSLSGMNTEAFF

D: NA
size: few
V: TRBV10-2
J: TRBJ2-7
DNA: TGCGCCAGTTTCGACAGGTCAACTAACTACGAGCAGTACTTC
CDR3: CASFDRSTNYEQYF